This TCR beta chain was captured in a study of blood T cell repertoires in COVID-19 (TCRdb year 2020). Study-level background: Collaborator samples came from the United States, Italy and Spain and covered acute and convalescent phases of COVID-19. HLA class I and class II types, where available, came from metadata supplied by the sample provider rather than from assay-based typing. The repertoires were made available in a free public database intended to serve as a resource for research on the immune response to SARS-CoV-2. A de-identified subject ID, COVID-19 status, age in years and sex were almost always included in the sample metadata. The prospective study material was composed of cDNA or gDNA derived from T cells, B-cell-depleted T cells, or PBMCs. Subjects who had been exposed to COVID-19, were actively infected with it, or had recovered from it provided the deeply sampled blood TCRbeta repertoires that made up the dataset. The samples were drawn from two sources: the first 160 participants of the ongoing ImmuneRACE study, and over 1,000 subjects contributed by 6 global collaborators.

The germline V gene (reference sequence) sets CDR1 to MNHEY and CDR2 to SMNVEV. From its cysteine to its phenylalanine, the CDR3 spans 13 amino acids. Left in the record is the CDR3 DNA by itself, 39 bases read in frame from the first base. TCRbeta CDR3 regions were amplified from genomic DNA using the immunoSEQ Assay, a bias-controlled multiplex PCR. Per the source publication's procedure: Within the assay, amplification of reference gene primers was used to estimate how many nucleated cells each sample contained. To quantify the absolute abundance of each unique TCRbeta CDR3 rearrangement, sequence reads were collapsed and filtered. For each sample, productive Simpson clonality was calculated as the square root of Simpson's diversity index across productive rearrangements. The table comes from immuneACCESS by way of TCRdb, which keeps in-frame sequences with V and J called. Part of the clones is missing from these tables; in studies checked, under half for an unresolved V gene and the rest for unknown reasons. The V and J calls and the clone size are those of that table, but D and trimming were determined from the DNA. The sample records 200,000 or so clones, 70% to 90% of which are singletons. The biggest ten clones account for 0.7% to 0.95% of the sample.

Remarks on this clone: Its antigen is still unknown. No per-base quality is available; no much larger clone lies one base away.

Each collaborating institution followed its own protocols to collect whole blood in K2EDTA tubes. For TCRbeta analysis, collaborators shipped samples as frozen whole blood, isolated PBMCs, or DNA extracted from either of those sample types. Overall study results and their limits: Clinical and demographic metadata were provided uncurated, with the amount varying by source and participant.

Source material: peripheral blood. The sequence was collected from a woman in her 70s with acute or convalescent COVID-19. Recombination linked TRBV27 to TRBJ2-2, with 11 central nucleotides matching TRBD2. Read as DNA, the sequence is TGTGGGACGGGACTAGCGGTCCCCGGGGAGCTGTTTTTT. This translates into CGTGLAVPGELFF.